This entry describes one T cell receptor beta chain. Its antigen is unidentified. Measured with immunoSEQ multiplex PCR; TCRdb has only the in-frame clones, and not every one. The sample has about 95,000 clones, 70% to 75% seen once. The entry originates in a study of CD8 T cell repertoires and HIV-1 epitope variants. At the level of the study: The baseline condition was 1M T cells left uncultured.

Study-level results: This assay reports beta chains of antigen-expanded cells, not T cell function. Nine antigen-specific TCR beta clonotypes were found; five or six seemed cross-reactive to variants.

Germline values: CDR1 WSHSY, CDR2 SAAADI. CDR3 length: 11 residues. V was shortened by 2 bases and J by 2 bases, with 0 bases between the two germline ends. The chain joins TRBV10-2 to TRBJ2-5, with unresolved D. The material sequenced was uncultured baseline CD8+ T cells from peripheral blood mononuclear cells (PBMCs). This receptor was identified in a male donor with HIV. CDR3 nucleotides: TGCGCCAGCAGTGAGCAAGAGACCCAGTACTTC. This gives the protein CASSEQETQYF.